The clone carrying this T cell receptor (beta chain) was seen repeatedly, ten times or more. TCRdb ran MiXCR on the 5' RACE reads and lists one entry per CDR3 protein. The table lists 45,000 to 65,000 distinct CDR3 sequences, around 9.1% of them singletons. These data originate in a study of early T cells in non-severe SARS-CoV-2 infection. CDR1 SQVTM and CDR2 ANQGSEA come from the germline V gene. CDR3 size: 14 residues. The V segment lost 8 bases and the J segment 1 base; nucleotides outside the gene matches: 9. What was sequenced was whole blood. The receptor's source is an adult who was a healthcare worker with PCR-confirmed SARS-CoV-2 infection or an uninfected control (not recorded which). The chain links TRBV29-1 to TRBJ2-3; TRBD2 matches at 7 bases. For the CDR3, the DNA is TGCAGCCTGGCGGGAGCGGTAGGCACAGATACGCAGTATTTT. Translation: CSLAGAVGTDTQYF.